Each of the 6 T cell receptor beta chains below was sequenced from the same sample in a study of blood T cells in healthy people across ages. Alongside a J-beta primer mix, a sample-barcoded 5' primer served in a second PCR lasting about 7 to 12 cycles. MiXCR, applied by TCRdb to the 5' RACE reads, yields one record per CDR3 protein. The sample holds over 1.5 million distinct CDR3 sequences, roughly 52% seen once. The sequencing input was blood. These receptor sequences come from a woman in her 40s in good health.

Comments on this clonotype: A read error may be the cause here, since a much bigger clone is one base away. This rearrangement joins TRBV7-2 to TRBJ2-3; weak D call: TRBD2 (6 bases). V gave up 5 bases and J gave up 4 bases, with 19 bases separating them. Germline CDR1 SGHTA, CDR2 FQGNSA. The CDR3 has 16 residues. For the CDR3, the DNA is TGTGCCAGCAGCCCCCCCGGGACTGGGTCTCCAGATACGCAGTATTTT. Its protein product is CASSPPGTGSPDTQYF.

The genes are TRBV12-3 or TRBV12-4 and TRBJ2-1; 11 nucleotides match TRBD2. CDR3 length equals 16 residues. V lost 5 bases, J lost 2 bases, and 5 bases stayed unmatched. CDR3: CASSGATSGAYNEQFF. CDR3 nucleotide sequence: TGTGCCAGCAGTGGTGCGACTAGCGGGGCCTACAATGAGCAGTTCTTC.

This clonotype showed up just a few times. The V and J genes are TRBV4-3 and TRBJ2-5; D not resolved. Trimming shortened V by 0 bases and J by 5 bases, and 13 bases separated the two germline ends. The CDR3 runs to 15 residues. CDR1 LGHNA and CDR2 YSLEER come from the germline V gene. CDR3 protein: CASSQDWALGETQYF. The CDR3 nucleotides are TGCGCCAGCAGCCAAGATTGGGCCCTGGGGGAGACCCAGTACTTC.

The chain employs TRBV10-3 and TRBJ2-1, with D unclear. This CDR3 spans 14 amino acids. The V end lost 2 bases, the J end lost 3 bases, and 8 bases lay between the germline ends. CDR1 and CDR2 from the germline V gene are ENHRY and SYGVKD. In DNA form, the CDR3 reads TGTGCCATCAGTGAGAGGACGGTCTACAATGAGCAGTTCTTC. Its protein is CAISERTVYNEQFF.

There are a few counts of this clonotype. The chain joins TRBV20-1 to TRBJ2-1; 11 bases line up with TRBD2. The germline V gene encodes CDR1 DFQATT and CDR2 SNEGSKA (reference sequence). J lost 4 bases, V lost 5 bases, and 7 bases had no gene match. This CDR3 region has 15 residues. CDR3 residues: CSAYRSGGAYNEQFF. The CDR3 DNA reads as TGCAGTGCTTATCGTAGCGGGGGGGCATACAATGAGCAGTTCTTC.

This clonotype was detected a few times. The rearrangement uses TRBV15 and TRBJ2-4; the D is unclear. Germline values: CDR1 LNHNV, CDR2 YYDKDF (reference sequence). The CDR3 is 14 amino acids. The V gene lost 5 bases and the J gene lost 6 bases, with 14 bases spanning the gap. CDR3 in amino acids: CATSPQSSSNIQYF. CDR3 nucleotide sequence: TGTGCCACCAGCCCACAGTCCAGTTCAAACATTCAGTACTTC.